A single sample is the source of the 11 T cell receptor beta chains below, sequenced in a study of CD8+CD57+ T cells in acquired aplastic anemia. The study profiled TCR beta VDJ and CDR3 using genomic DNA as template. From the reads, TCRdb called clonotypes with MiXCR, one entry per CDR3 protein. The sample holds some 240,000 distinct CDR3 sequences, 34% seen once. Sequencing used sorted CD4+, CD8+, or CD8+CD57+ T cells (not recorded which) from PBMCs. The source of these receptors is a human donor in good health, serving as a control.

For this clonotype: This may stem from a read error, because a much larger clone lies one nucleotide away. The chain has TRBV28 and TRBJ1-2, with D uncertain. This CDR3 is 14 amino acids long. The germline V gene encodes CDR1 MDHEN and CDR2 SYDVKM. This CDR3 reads CPSSPYFGLGGYTF. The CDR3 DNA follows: TGTCCCAGCAGCCCGTATTTTGGCTTGGGCGGCTACACCTTC.

The CDR3 loop reads CASSYSGIKAVTYEQYF. The CDR3 DNA follows: TGTGCCAGCAGTTACTCGGGAATAAAGGCAGTTACCTACGAGCAGTACTTC. The chain has TRBV6-5 and TRBJ2-7; no clear D. Germline-derived CDR1 and CDR2 are MNHEY and SVGAGI. This CDR3 has 17 amino acids. V was shortened by 0 bases and J by 2 bases, with 17 bases between the two germline ends.

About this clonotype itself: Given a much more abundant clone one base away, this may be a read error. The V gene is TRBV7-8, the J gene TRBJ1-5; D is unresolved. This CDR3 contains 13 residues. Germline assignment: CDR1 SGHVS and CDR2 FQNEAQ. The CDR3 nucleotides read TGTGCCAGCGGCTTTACACTCGGGCAGCCCCAGCATTTT. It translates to CASGFTLGQPQHF.

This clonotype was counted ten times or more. The CDR3 spells CASGTWTGRNEQFF. The CDR3 DNA reads TGTGCTAGTGGTACCTGGACAGGGCGCAATGAGCAGTTCTTC. This chain joins TRBV12-5 and TRBJ2-1, with 8 bases lining up with TRBD1. The CDR3 is 14 amino acids. Germline assignment: CDR1 LGHNT and CDR2 FRNRAP. Unmatched junction bases numbered 6, after V lost 5 bases and J lost 6 bases.

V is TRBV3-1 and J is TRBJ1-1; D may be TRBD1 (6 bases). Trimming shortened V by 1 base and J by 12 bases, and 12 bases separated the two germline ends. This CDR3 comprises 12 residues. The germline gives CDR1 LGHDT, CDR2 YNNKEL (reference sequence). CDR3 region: CASSQGRGGTFF. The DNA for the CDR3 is TGTGCCAGCAGCCAAGGAAGAGGGGGGACTTTCTTT.

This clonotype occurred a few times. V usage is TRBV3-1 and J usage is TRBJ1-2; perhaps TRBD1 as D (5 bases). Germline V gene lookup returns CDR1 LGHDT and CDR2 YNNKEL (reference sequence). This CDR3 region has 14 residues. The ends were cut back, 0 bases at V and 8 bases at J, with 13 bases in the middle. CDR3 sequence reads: CASSQDRGVVGYTF. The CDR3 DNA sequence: TGTGCCAGCAGCCAAGATCGGGGGGTGGTCGGCTACACCTTC.

CDR3 sequence (DNA): TGTGCCAGCAGCGGACTGTCAGGGGTAGCTGGAGCTTTCTTT. Its translation is CASSGLSGVAGAFF. The chain uses TRBV9 and TRBJ1-1; perhaps TRBD1 as D (6 bases). V lost 3 bases to trimming and J lost 10 bases, with 19 bases between them. The CDR3 is 14 residues long. Germline lookup yields CDR1 SGDLS and CDR2 YYNGEE.

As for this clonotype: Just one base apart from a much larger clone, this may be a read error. CDR3: CASSRRRTEAFF. Here the CDR3 DNA reads TGTGCCAGCAGCCGAAGAAGGACTGAAGCTTTCTTT. This chain uses TRBV6-1 with TRBJ1-1; D not resolved. The V and J ends lost 6 bases and 5 bases respectively, with 10 bases between them. This CDR3 contains 12 residues. Germline-derived CDR1 and CDR2 are MNHNS and SASEGT.

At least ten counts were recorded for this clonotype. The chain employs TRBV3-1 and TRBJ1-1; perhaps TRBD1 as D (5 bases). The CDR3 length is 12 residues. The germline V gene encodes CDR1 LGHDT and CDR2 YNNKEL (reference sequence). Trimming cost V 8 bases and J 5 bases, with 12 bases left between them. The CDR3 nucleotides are TGTGCCAGCCTCGGGGGAGGGACTGAAGCTTTCTTT. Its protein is CASLGGGTEAFF.

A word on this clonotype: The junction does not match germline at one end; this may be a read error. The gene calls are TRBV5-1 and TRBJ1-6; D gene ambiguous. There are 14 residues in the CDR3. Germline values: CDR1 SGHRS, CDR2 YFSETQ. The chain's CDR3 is CASSEGSLGSPLHF. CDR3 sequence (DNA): TGTGCCAGCAGTGAAGGGTCCTTAGGTTCACCCCTCCACTTT.

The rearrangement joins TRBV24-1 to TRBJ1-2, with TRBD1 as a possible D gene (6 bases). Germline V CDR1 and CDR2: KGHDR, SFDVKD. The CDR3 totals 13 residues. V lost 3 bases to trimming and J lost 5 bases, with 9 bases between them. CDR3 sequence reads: CATSDAQGYGYTF. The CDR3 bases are TGTGCCACCAGTGATGCACAGGGATATGGCTACACCTTC.